This T cell receptor beta chain originates from a study of blood T cell repertoires in COVID-19 (dated by TCRdb to 2019 to 2021). Context from the whole study: The collaborator samples originated in the United States, Italy and Spain and spanned the acute and convalescent phases of COVID-19. The repertoires were released in a freely available public database meant as a resource for research on the immune response to SARS-CoV-2. Deeply sampled blood TCRbeta repertoires from subjects exposed to, actively infected with, or recovered from COVID-19 were included in the dataset. The prospective study material was composed of cDNA or gDNA derived from T cells, B-cell-depleted T cells, or PBMCs. HLA class I and class II types, where available, came from metadata supplied by the sample provider rather than from assay-based typing. Nearly every sample came with metadata listing a de-identified subject ID, COVID-19 status, age in years and sex. Samples came from the ongoing ImmuneRACE study (first 160 participants) plus 1,254 subjects from 6 global collaborators.

For this clone: Its antigen specificity is not known. No base quality information exists; no much larger clone differs at one position.

V is shortened by 6 bases, J by 5 bases, and the region joining them spans 10 bases. The germline V gene sets CDR1 to SQVTM and CDR2 to ANQGSEA. Inclusive of the bounding cysteine and phenylalanine, the CDR3 is 11 residues long. Only the CDR3 portion is preserved as DNA: 33 bases, with reading frame beginning at the first base. TCRbeta CDR3 regions were amplified from genomic DNA by means of the immunoSEQ Assay, a bias-controlled multiplex PCR. The paper's data handling went like this. Within the assay, amplification of reference gene primers was used to estimate how many nucleated cells each sample contained. To quantify the absolute abundance of each unique TCRbeta CDR3 rearrangement, sequence reads were collapsed and filtered. For each sample, productive Simpson clonality was calculated as the square root of Simpson's diversity index across productive rearrangements. In its TCRdb copy, this immuneACCESS table keeps in-frame sequences only and misses some clones. Where compared with another copy, unresolved V genes explain less than half of these, and the others have no known cause. The V and J calls and clone size come from that table; D and trimming were worked out from the DNA. The sample table shows fewer than 700,000 clones, and 70% to 90% are seen once. Less than 9.5% of the sample is held by the ten biggest clonotypes.

Paper-wide results and their limitations: How much clinical and demographic metadata was included differed by source and by participant, and the metadata was provided uncurated.

One collaborating source in Seattle enrolled patients during active infection and followed them longitudinally through the course of disease. The collaborating institutions used their own protocols to collect whole blood in K2EDTA tubes. Collaborator samples were shipped for TCRbeta analysis as frozen whole blood, isolated PBMCs, or DNA extracted from either sample type. What was sequenced was peripheral blood. The chain was built from TRBV29-1 and TRBJ1-2, with no reliable assignment of the D segment. The source of this sequence is a woman in her 50s with COVID-19, enrolled during active disease. CDR3 reads: CSVISEYGYTF. The nucleotide sequence reads TGCAGCGTCATCTCGGAGTATGGCTACACCTTC.